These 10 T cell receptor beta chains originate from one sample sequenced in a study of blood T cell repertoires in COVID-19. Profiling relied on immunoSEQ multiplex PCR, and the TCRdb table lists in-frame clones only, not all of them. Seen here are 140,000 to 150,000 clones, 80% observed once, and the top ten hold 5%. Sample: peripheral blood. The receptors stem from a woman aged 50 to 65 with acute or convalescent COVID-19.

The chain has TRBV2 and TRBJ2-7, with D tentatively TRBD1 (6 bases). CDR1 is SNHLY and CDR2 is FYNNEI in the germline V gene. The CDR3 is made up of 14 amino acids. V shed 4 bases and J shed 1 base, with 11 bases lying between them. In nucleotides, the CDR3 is TGTGCCAGCAGTGGGCACAGGGAATCCTACGAGCAGTACTTC. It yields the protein CASSGHRESYEQYF.

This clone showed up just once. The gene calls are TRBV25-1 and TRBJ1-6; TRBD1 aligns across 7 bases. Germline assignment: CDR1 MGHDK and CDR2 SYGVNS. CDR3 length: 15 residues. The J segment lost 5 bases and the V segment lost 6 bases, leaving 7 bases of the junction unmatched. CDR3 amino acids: CASSLGQSNNSPLHF. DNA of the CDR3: TGTGCCAGCAGCCTGGGACAGTCGAATAATTCACCCCTCCACTTT.

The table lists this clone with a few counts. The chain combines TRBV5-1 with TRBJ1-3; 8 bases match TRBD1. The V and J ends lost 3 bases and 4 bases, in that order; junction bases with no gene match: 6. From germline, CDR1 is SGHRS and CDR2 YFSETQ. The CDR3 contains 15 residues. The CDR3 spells CASSSGQGAGNTIYF. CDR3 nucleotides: TGCGCCAGCAGCTCCGGACAGGGTGCAGGAAACACCATATATTTT.

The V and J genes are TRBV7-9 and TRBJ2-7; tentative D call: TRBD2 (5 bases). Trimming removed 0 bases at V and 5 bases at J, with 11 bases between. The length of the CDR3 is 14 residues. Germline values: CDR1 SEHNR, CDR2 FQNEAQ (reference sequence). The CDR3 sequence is CASSLALAGHEQYF. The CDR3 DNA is TGTGCCAGCAGCTTAGCGCTGGCGGGCCACGAGCAGTACTTC.

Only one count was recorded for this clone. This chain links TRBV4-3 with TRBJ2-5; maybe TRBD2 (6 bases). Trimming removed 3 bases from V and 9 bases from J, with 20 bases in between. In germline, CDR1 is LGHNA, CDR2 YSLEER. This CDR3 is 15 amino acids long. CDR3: CASSHSRDGGQAQYF. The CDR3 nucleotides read TGCGCCAGCAGCCATAGCCGGGACGGGGGTCAGGCCCAGTACTTC.

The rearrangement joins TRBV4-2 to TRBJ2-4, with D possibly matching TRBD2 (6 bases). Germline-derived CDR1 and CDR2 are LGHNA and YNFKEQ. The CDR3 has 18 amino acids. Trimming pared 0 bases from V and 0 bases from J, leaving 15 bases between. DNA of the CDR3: TGTGCCAGCAGCCAAGATCGGGACTTTTTATCAGCCAAAAACATTCAGTACTTC. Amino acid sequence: CASSQDRDFLSAKNIQYF.

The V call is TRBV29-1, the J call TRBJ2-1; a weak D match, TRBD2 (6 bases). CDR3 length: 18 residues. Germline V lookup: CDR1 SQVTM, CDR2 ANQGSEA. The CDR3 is CTAEGIGGTPRKNNEQFF. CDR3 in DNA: TGCACGGCCGAAGGTATCGGGGGAACTCCGAGAAAAAACAATGAGCAGTTCTTC.

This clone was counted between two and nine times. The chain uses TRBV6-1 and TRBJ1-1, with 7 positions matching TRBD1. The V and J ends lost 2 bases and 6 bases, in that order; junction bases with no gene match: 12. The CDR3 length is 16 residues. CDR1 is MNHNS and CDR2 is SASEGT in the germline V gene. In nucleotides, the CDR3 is TGTGCCAGCAGTGAACGGGTGGCAGGGGGTTGGTCTGAAGCTTTCTTT. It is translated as CASSERVAGGWSEAFF.

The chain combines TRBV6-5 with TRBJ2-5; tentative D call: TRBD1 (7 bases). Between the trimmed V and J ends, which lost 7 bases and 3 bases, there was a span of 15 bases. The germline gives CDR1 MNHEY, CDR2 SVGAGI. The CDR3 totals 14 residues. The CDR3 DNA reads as TGTGCCAGCACCCGACAGGGAGGTGAAGAGACCCAGTACTTC. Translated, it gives CASTRQGGEETQYF.

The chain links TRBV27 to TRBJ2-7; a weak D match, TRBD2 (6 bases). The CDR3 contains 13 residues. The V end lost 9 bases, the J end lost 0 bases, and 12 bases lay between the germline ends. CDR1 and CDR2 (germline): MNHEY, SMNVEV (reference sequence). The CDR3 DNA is TGTGCCAGTTGGCCCGGGGGCTCCTACGAGCAGTACTTC. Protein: CASWPGGSYEQYF.